These 27 T cell receptor beta chains came from one sample sequenced in a study of regulatory T cells in long-lasting Graves disease. Libraries of TCR beta came from iRepertoire HTBI primers plus Arm-PCR of CDR3 regions. TCRdb re-called the multiplex PCR reads through MiXCR, storing one row per CDR3 protein. The table shows 700,000 or so distinct CDR3 sequences, with 25% to 35% occurring only once. Time point defined: persistent/refractory GD, antithyroid drugs over 5 years with positive TRAb. The authors made the TCR library using RNA they extracted from PBMCs. Sequencing was performed on peripheral blood mononuclear cells (PBMCs), taken when the disease was refractory, from a patient treated with antithyroid drugs. These receptors were obtained from a female donor with Graves disease.

The sample holds many counts of this clonotype. This chain uses TRBV28 with TRBJ2-2; 14 bases line up with TRBD2. CDR3 length: 16 amino acids. Trimming cost V 8 bases and J 6 bases; bases outside gene matches: 8. Germline assignment: CDR1 MDHEN and CDR2 SYDVKM. This CDR3 reads CASCLGTSGSPGELFF. CDR3 DNA sequence: TGTGCCAGCTGCCTCGGGACTAGCGGGAGTCCCGGGGAGCTGTTTTTT.

This clonotype was detected many times. The chain uses TRBV29-1 and TRBJ1-2, with a tentative D call TRBD1 (5 bases). Germline V gives CDR1 SQVTM, CDR2 ANQGSEA. The CDR3 has 11 amino acids. V dropped 7 bases and J dropped 5 bases, with 11 bases sitting between them. The CDR3 sequence is CSAGTEYGYTF. The CDR3 nucleotides read TGCAGCGCAGGGACTGAATATGGCTACACCTTC.

This clonotype came up a few times. The chain is built from TRBV20-1 and TRBJ1-5, with D unresolved. Germline CDR1 is DFQATT and CDR2 is SNEGSKA (reference sequence). The CDR3 length is 13 residues. The germline V and J ends were trimmed by 6 bases and 0 bases, with 9 bases remaining between them. DNA of the CDR3: TGCAGTGCAACAGCCCGTAGCAATCAGCCCCAGCATTTT. Protein sequence: CSATARSNQPQHF.

The chain is built from TRBV12-3 or TRBV12-4 and TRBJ1-3; unclear D gene. The V end lost 8 bases, the J end lost 1 base, and 15 bases lay between the germline ends. The CDR3 runs to 15 residues. The CDR3 region has the DNA TGTGCCAGCCGCGACGAGCAGTTATCTGGAAACACCATATATTTT. Its translation: CASRDEQLSGNTIYF.

This clonotype was observed at least ten times. The chain is built from TRBV11-2 and TRBJ1-6; D gene unclear. The CDR3 has 14 amino acids. V was shortened by 6 bases and J by 5 bases, with 11 bases between the two germline ends. Germline V gene sequence: CDR1 SGHAT, CDR2 FQNNGV. CDR3 region: CASSPGGDNSPLHF. In DNA form, the CDR3 reads TGTGCCAGCAGTCCGGGCGGGGATAATTCACCCCTCCACTTT.

In this sample, this clonotype turned up a few times. This rearrangement joins TRBV7-9 to TRBJ2-2, with D unclear. Germline CDR1 reads SEHNR; CDR2 reads FQNEAQ (reference sequence). CDR3 length: 17 residues. V was pared by 1 base and J by 4 bases, with 16 bases between. CDR3 amino acids: CASSLELTPSITGELFF. The CDR3 DNA follows: TGTGCCAGCAGCTTAGAATTGACACCTTCAATCACCGGGGAGCTGTTTTTT.

This sequence joins TRBV7-2 and TRBJ1-5; D possibly corresponds to TRBD1 (6 bases). The CDR3 has 13 amino acids. CDR1 is SGHTA, CDR2 FQGNSA, per germline. V lost 5 bases to trimming and J lost 6 bases, with 11 bases between them. The CDR3 nucleotides are TGTGCCAGCAGCCAAGGGGGAAGTCAGCCCCAGCATTTT. Amino acid sequence: CASSQGGSQPQHF.

This clonotype was seen only a few times. The V and J genes are TRBV20-1 and TRBJ2-7; D is perhaps TRBD1 or TRBD2 (5 bases each). The CDR3 is made up of 16 amino acids. The ends were cut back, 6 bases at V and 1 base at J, with 22 bases in the middle. Germline CDR1 DFQATT, CDR2 SNEGSKA (reference sequence). The CDR3 reads CSARVTLAGKSYEQYF. For the CDR3, the DNA is TGCAGTGCGAGGGTTACCCTGGCAGGGAAATCCTACGAGCAGTACTTC.

This clonotype was found many times. The chain couples TRBV11-2 to TRBJ1-2; unclear D gene. CDR1 is SGHAT, CDR2 FQNNGV, per germline. CDR3 length equals 8 residues. V dropped 4 bases and J dropped 12 bases, with 3 bases sitting between them. The CDR3: CASSSNTF. The CDR3 DNA follows: TGTGCCAGCAGCTCCAACACCTTC.

There are a few counts of this clonotype. The chain's CDR3 is CASSEAQVQYF. The CDR3 DNA sequence: TGTGCCAGCAGTGAAGCGCAGGTTCAGTACTTC. This chain joins TRBV6-1 and TRBJ2-7; D call uncertain. Trimming took off 0 bases at V and 10 bases at J, with 7 bases between the two ends. This CDR3 has 11 residues. The V gene's germline CDR1 is MNHNS and CDR2 SASEGT.

This clonotype was recorded a few times. The chain is built from TRBV28 and TRBJ1-5; D is undetermined. Germline CDR1 is MDHEN and CDR2 is SYDVKM. V was cut by 2 bases and J by 7 bases, with 12 bases left in between. The CDR3 loop spans 14 amino acids. CDR3 in DNA: TGTGCCAGCAGTTTAAAGCCCCGACCCCAGCCCCAGCATTTT. Translation: CASSLKPRPQPQHF.

The gene calls are TRBV20-1 and TRBJ1-6; D is possibly TRBD1 (6 bases). The germline V gene encodes CDR1 DFQATT and CDR2 SNEGSKA (reference sequence). Trimming stripped 6 bases from V and 11 bases from J, with 20 bases between. The CDR3 is made up of 14 amino acids. CDR3 nucleotides: TGCAGTGCCGCACCGGGACACCTGCTTCCACCCCTCCACTTT. Translated, it gives CSAAPGHLLPPLHF.

This clonotype occurred a few times. The chain links TRBV29-1 to TRBJ2-7, with D hard to call. Looked up from germline, CDR1 is SQVTM and CDR2 is ANQGSEA. The CDR3 loop spans 15 amino acids. The ends were cut back, 4 bases at V and 0 bases at J, with 16 bases in the middle. The CDR3 nucleotides read TGCAGCGTTGTTTTGGGTGCCCAGAACTCCTACGAGCAGTACTTC. It translates to CSVVLGAQNSYEQYF.

V is TRBV11-2 and J is TRBJ1-3, with D perhaps TRBD1 (6 bases). CDR1 and CDR2 (germline): SGHAT, FQNNGV. V shed 2 bases and J shed 0 bases, with 11 bases lying between them. The CDR3 is 16 amino acids. The CDR3 spells CASSLTNRDSGNTIYF. For the CDR3, the DNA is TGTGCCAGCAGCTTAACTAACAGGGACTCTGGAAACACCATATATTTT.

This clonotype has a handful of counts. The rearrangement links TRBV28 to TRBJ1-1; D uncertain. V shed 5 bases and J shed 2 bases, with 15 bases lying between them. CDR3 length equals 15 residues. Per germline, CDR1 MDHEN and CDR2 SYDVKM. The DNA of the CDR3 is TGTGCCAGCAGTCCTCTCCCGCCGCTAAACACTGAAGCTTTCTTT. Residues: CASSPLPPLNTEAFF.

A few counts support this clonotype. The chain is built from TRBV6-5 and TRBJ1-2; D is unresolved. The CDR3 totals 14 residues. Germline-derived CDR1 and CDR2 are MNHEY and SVGAGI. Trimming took 0 bases from V and 8 from J, leaving 13 bases between them. The CDR3 nucleotides are TGTGCCAGCAGTTACTCGACAAGCCCTGGGGGCTACACCTTC. Protein sequence: CASSYSTSPGGYTF.

This clonotype was counted only a few times. This CDR3 is CASSLAGTGMGTEAFF. CDR3 nucleotides: TGTGCCAGCAGCTTGGCCGGGACAGGCATGGGAACTGAAGCTTTCTTT. The chain is built from TRBV5-4 and TRBJ1-1; 8 bases are a match to TRBD1. CDR3 length: 16 amino acids. Germline loops: CDR1 SGHNT, CDR2 YYREEE (reference sequence). Germline trimming cut 0 bases from V and 5 bases from J; bases unmatched to any gene: 9.

This clonotype was counted a few times. This chain's CDR3 is CASSFYAGDRRSSNQPQHF. The CDR3 region has the DNA TGTGCCAGCAGTTTTTACGCCGGAGACAGGAGGTCTAGCAATCAGCCCCAGCATTTT. V usage is TRBV28 and J usage is TRBJ1-5; the D gene is possibly TRBD1 (6 bases). Germline CDR1 MDHEN, CDR2 SYDVKM. The CDR3 has 19 amino acids. V lost 3 bases, J lost 0 bases, and 21 bases lay in between.

This chain uses TRBV29-1 with TRBJ1-4; tentative D call: TRBD1 (6 bases). The CDR3 is 13 residues long. The germline V and J ends were trimmed by 4 bases and 5 bases, with 11 bases remaining between them. Per germline, CDR1 SQVTM and CDR2 ANQGSEA. This CDR3 is CSVGTAHNEKLFF. The DNA for the CDR3 is TGCAGCGTTGGGACAGCACACAATGAAAAACTGTTTTTT.

This sequence joins TRBV6-1 and TRBJ2-5; unclear D gene. The CDR3 is 12 residues long. V gave up 3 bases and J gave up 7 bases, with 9 bases separating them. In germline, CDR1 is MNHNS, CDR2 SASEGT. CDR3 loop: CASSDPPTTQYF. The CDR3 DNA is TGTGCCAGCAGTGATCCACCGACGACCCAGTACTTC.

The chain couples TRBV5-1 to TRBJ2-4; possibly TRBD2 for D (5 bases). Germline V gene sequence: CDR1 SGHRS, CDR2 YFSETQ. V dropped 4 bases and J dropped 6 bases, with 14 bases sitting between them. The CDR3 loop spans 14 amino acids. The CDR3 DNA reads as TGCGCCAGCAGCCCGGAACTAGGCGCAAACATTCAGTACTTC. Translation: CASSPELGANIQYF.

The chain employs TRBV20-1 and TRBJ2-7; the D gene is possibly TRBD2 (6 bases). Germline CDR1 DFQATT, CDR2 SNEGSKA (reference sequence). Trimming removed 0 bases from V and 2 bases from J, with 17 bases in between. The CDR3 spans 16 residues. The chain's CDR3 is CSARDISGGDAYEQYF. For the CDR3, the DNA is TGCAGTGCTAGAGATATCTCGGGCGGGGACGCCTACGAGCAGTACTTC.

In the case of this clonotype: A read error may be the cause here, since a much bigger clone is one base away. The chain has TRBV28 and TRBJ1-4, with a weak D call TRBD1 (6 bases). The last part of the DNA fits TRBJ1-6 better; the J call may be wrong. Germline CDR1 and CDR2: MDHEN and SYDVKM. The CDR3 is 15 residues long. The CDR3 sequence: CASSLNAQGRSPLHF. The CDR3, as DNA: TGTGCCAGCAGTTTAAATGCACAGGGTCGTTCACCCCTCCACTTT.

V usage is TRBV9 and J usage is TRBJ2-5; unclear D gene. The DNA end is a closer match to TRBJ2-1, so the J assignment may be wrong. Germline V gene sequence: CDR1 SGDLS, CDR2 YYNGEE. This CDR3 spans 13 amino acids. CDR3 in DNA: TGTGCCAGCAGCGTAGGGGTTCTGGGTGAGCAGTTCTTC. Its protein is CASSVGVLGEQFF.

This clonotype occurred a few times. The CDR3 loop reads CASSPSFRGLGNTIYF. In nucleotides, the CDR3 is TGTGCCAGCAGTCCCTCCTTCAGGGGGCTCGGAAACACCATATATTTT. The rearrangement joins TRBV28 to TRBJ1-3, with TRBD1 identical over 8 bases. The length of the CDR3 is 16 residues. The J segment lost 4 bases and the V segment lost 5 bases, leaving 10 bases of the junction unmatched. Germline values: CDR1 MDHEN, CDR2 SYDVKM.

The DNA of the CDR3 is TGTGCCAGCACCCACCGGGTTGTAGATGGCTACACCTTC. This translates into CASTHRVVDGYTF. The rearrangement uses TRBV6-2 or TRBV6-3 and TRBJ1-2, with D unclear. Germline V gene sequence: CDR1 MNHEY, CDR2 SVGEGT. The V end was cut by 7 bases, the J end by 6 bases, with 15 bases between. This CDR3 comprises 13 residues.

The CDR3 DNA reads TGTGCCAGCAGTGTAGCGGGAAGGCTAGCGGGTAAAGAGACCCAGTACTTC. Translated, it gives CASSVAGRLAGKETQYF. The chain has TRBV6-2 or TRBV6-3 and TRBJ2-5; 8 bases line up with TRBD2. Germline loops: CDR1 MNHEY, CDR2 SVGEGT. CDR3 length equals 17 residues. The V and J ends lost 5 bases and 3 bases, in that order; junction bases with no gene match: 14.